The present entry profiles one T cell receptor (beta chain) with its context. Study processing details: Reference gene primer amplification in the assay estimated nucleated cell counts. Profiled with immunoSEQ multiplex PCR; TCRdb holds only in-frame clones, not every one. V, J and clone size are those of that table, while D and trimming were read from the DNA. Of roughly 43,000 clones in the sample, about two thirds were seen once. The sample originates from a study of blood T cell repertoires in COVID-19. Across the whole study: Material from acute and convalescent COVID-19 was sourced from the United States, Italy and Spain. T cells, B-cell-depleted T cells, or PBMCs supplied cDNA or gDNA.

V was pared by 5 bases and J by 0 bases, with 9 bases of the junction left unmatched. The germline CDR1 and CDR2 sequences are SGHAT and FQNNGV. The CDR3 spans 17 residues. Sequences were obtained from peripheral blood. The receptor was derived from a man of 80 years or more with acute or convalescent COVID-19. V and J are TRBV11-2 and TRBJ1-4; 7 bases fit TRBD1. CDR3 sequence reads: CASSPRDRLATNEKLFF. In DNA, the CDR3 is TGTGCCAGCAGCCCACGGGACAGACTAGCAACTAATGAAAAACTGTTTTTT.